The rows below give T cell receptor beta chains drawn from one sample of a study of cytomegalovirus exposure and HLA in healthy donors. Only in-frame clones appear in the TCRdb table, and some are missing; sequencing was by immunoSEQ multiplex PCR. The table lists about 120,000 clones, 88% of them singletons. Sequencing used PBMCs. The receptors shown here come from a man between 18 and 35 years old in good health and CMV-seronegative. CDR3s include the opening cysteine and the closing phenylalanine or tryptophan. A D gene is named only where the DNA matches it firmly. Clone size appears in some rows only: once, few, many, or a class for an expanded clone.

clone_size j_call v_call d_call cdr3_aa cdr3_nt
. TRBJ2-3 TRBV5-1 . CASSLVRGAPDTQYF TGCGCCAGCAGCTTGGTTCGGGGGGCCCCAGATACGCAGTATTTT
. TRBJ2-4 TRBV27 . CASSKGGTRGFHIQYF TGTGCCAGCAGTAAGGGAGGTACGAGGGGTTTTCACATTCAGTACTTC
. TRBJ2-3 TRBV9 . CASSVPSDTQYF TGTGCCAGCAGCGTCCCTTCGGATACGCAGTATTTT
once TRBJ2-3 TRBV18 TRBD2 CASSPTSMIDTQYF TGTGCCAGCTCGCCGACTAGCATGATAGATACGCAGTATTTT
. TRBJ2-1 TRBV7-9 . CASSFGGLLNEQFF TGTGCCAGCAGCTTCGGGGGGCTGTTAAATGAGCAGTTCTTC
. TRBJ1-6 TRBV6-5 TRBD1 CASSLDRGNSPLHF TGTGCCAGCAGTTTGGACAGGGGAAATTCACCCCTCCACTTT
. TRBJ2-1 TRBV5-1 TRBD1 CASSTGQALTYNEQFF TGCGCCAGCAGCACCGGACAGGCTTTAACCTACAATGAGCAGTTCTTC
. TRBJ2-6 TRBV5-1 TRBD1 CASSTGTGPSGANVLTF TGCGCCAGCAGCACCGGGACAGGGCCCTCTGGGGCCAACGTCCTGACTTTC
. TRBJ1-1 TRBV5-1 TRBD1 CASALTGAQGTEAFF TGCGCCAGCGCACTTACAGGGGCCCAGGGCACTGAAGCTTTCTTT
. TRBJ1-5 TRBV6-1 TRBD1 CASSEGRDRVYQPQHF TGTGCCAGCAGTGAGGGACGGGACAGGGTTTATCAGCCCCAGCATTTT
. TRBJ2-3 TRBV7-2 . CASSLARGAGDTQYF TGTGCCAGCAGCTTGGCACGGGGGGCAGGGGATACGCAGTATTTT
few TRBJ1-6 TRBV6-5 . CASSPLGSNNSPLHF TGTGCCAGCAGTCCCCTTGGTTCTAATAATTCACCCCTCCACTTT
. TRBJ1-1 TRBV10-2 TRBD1 CASSDVQGAFENEAFF TGCGCCAGCAGTGATGTACAGGGGGCGTTTGAGAATGAAGCTTTCTTT